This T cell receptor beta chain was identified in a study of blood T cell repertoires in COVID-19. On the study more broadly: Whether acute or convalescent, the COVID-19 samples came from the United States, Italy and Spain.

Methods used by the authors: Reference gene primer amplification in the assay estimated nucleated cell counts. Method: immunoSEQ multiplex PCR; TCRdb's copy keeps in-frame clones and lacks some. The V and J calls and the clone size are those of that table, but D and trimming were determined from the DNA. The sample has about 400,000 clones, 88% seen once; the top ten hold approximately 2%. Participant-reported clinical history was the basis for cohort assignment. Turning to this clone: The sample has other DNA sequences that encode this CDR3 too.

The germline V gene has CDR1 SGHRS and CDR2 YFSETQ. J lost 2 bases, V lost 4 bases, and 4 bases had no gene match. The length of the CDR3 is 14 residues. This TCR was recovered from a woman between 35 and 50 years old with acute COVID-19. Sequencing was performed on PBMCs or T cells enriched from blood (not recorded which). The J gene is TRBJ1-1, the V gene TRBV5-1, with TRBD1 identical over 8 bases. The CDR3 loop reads CASSADRANTEAFF. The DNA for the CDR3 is TGCGCCAGCAGCGCGGACAGGGCCAACACTGAAGCTTTCTTT.